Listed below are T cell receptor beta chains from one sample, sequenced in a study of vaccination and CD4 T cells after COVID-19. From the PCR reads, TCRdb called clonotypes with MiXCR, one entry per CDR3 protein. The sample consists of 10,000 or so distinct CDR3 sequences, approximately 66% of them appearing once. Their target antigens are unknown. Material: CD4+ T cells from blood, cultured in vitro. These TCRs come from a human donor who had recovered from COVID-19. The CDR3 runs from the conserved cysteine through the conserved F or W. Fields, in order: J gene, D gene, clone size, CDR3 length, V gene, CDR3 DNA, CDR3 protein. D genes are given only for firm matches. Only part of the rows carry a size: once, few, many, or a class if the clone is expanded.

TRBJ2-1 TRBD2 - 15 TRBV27 TGTGCCAGCAGTCCCGGACTAGGTTTGGTATATGAGCAGTTCTTC CASSPGLGLVYEQFF
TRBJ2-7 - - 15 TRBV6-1 TGTGCCAGCGGAATATTAGCGTTGGGGGCGAACGAGCAGTACTTC CASGILALGANEQYF
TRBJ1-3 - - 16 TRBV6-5 TGTGCCAGCAGTTCTCTCGGACGGTCCTCTGGAAACACCATATATTTT CASSSLGRSSGNTIYF
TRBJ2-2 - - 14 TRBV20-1 TGCAGTGCTAGAGATAGGGAGTACACCGGGGAGCTGTTTTTT CSARDREYTGELFF
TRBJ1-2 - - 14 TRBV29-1 TGCAGCGTTGATCACGGGTCAGACCATGGTGGCTACACCTTC CSVDHGSDHGGYTF
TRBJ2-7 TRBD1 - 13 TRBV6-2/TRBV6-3 TGTGCCAGCAGGACAGGACAGGCCCACGAGCAGTACTTC CASRTGQAHEQYF
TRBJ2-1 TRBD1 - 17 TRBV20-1 TGCAGTGCTAGAGGTATACTCGGACAGGGGGCCTCGAATGAGCAGTTCTTC CSARGILGQGASNEQFF
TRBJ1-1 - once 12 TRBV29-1 TGCAGCGTTCAGTGGACGGCTCAAGAAGCTTTCTTT CSVQWTAQEAFF
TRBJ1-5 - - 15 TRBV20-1 TGCAGTGCTCAGGTCTCGGGGAAAAGCAATCAGCCCCAGCATTTT CSAQVSGKSNQPQHF
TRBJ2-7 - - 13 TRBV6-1 TGTGCCAGCAGCCGGGGACATAGCTACGAGCAGTACTTC CASSRGHSYEQYF
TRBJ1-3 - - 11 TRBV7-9 TGTGCCAGCAGCCCCCGCGACACCATATATTTT CASSPRDTIYF
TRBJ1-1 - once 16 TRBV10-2 TGCGCCAGCAGTGGATTCACTGACAGTAAATACACTGAAGCTTTCTTT CASSGFTDSKYTEAFF
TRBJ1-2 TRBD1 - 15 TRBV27 TGTGCCAGCAGGGTCTCGACAGGGACTAACTATGGCTACACCTTC CASRVSTGTNYGYTF
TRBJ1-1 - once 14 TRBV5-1 TGCGCCAGCAGCGGGGGGTCCGGGGGCGGTGAAGCTTTCTTT CASSGGSGGGEAFF
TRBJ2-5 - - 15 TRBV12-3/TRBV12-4 TGTGCCAGCAGTAAATCGGGCTACATCGGGGAGACCCAGTACTTC CASSKSGYIGETQYF